What follows are 22 T cell receptor beta chains derived from one specimen sequenced in a study of T-cell reconstitution after alpha-beta-depleted transplantation in children. TCRbeta library preparation incorporated unique molecular identifiers. TCRdb processed the PCR reads anew with MiXCR; each CDR3 protein has one entry. This sample has about 230,000 distinct CDR3 sequences, with about a tenth found just once. The sequenced sample was PBMCs, obtained before TCRalphabeta/CD19-depleted stem cell transplant. Receptors were obtained from a child under two years old with acute myeloid leukemia, due to receive a stem cell transplant.

In this sample, this clonotype turned up many times. The V gene is TRBV7-2, the J gene TRBJ2-2; no clear D. Trimming took off 7 bases at V and 3 bases at J, with 6 bases between the two ends. The CDR3 loop spans 12 amino acids. Germline V gives CDR1 SGHTA, CDR2 FQGNSA. CDR3 nucleotide sequence: TGTGCCAGCACCTTCTACACCGGGGAGCTGTTTTTT. Translating it yields CASTFYTGELFF.

This clonotype was counted many times. J is TRBJ1-4 and V is TRBV12-3 or TRBV12-4, with a tentative D call TRBD1 (6 bases). V dropped 6 bases and J dropped 8 bases, with 16 bases sitting between them. This CDR3 has 14 amino acids. CDR3: CASSPRGLEEKLFF. CDR3 DNA sequence: TGTGCCAGCAGCCCCAGGGGTTTAGAGGAAAAACTGTTTTTT.

The chain combines TRBV6-1 with TRBJ1-1; 7 bases are shared with TRBD1. Germline CDR1 MNHNS, CDR2 SASEGT. There are 14 residues in the CDR3. V was clipped by 5 bases and J by 9 bases; unmatched bases: 12. The CDR3 sequence is CASSLRDSVLKAFF. The DNA for the CDR3 is TGTGCCAGCAGTCTCCGGGACAGCGTTCTAAAAGCTTTCTTT.

The chain couples TRBV11-2 to TRBJ2-2, with a possible D match to TRBD1 (6 bases). The germline V gene encodes CDR1 SGHAT and CDR2 FQNNGV. The V and J ends lost 4 bases and 4 bases respectively, with 19 bases between them. This CDR3 is built from 17 residues. The CDR3 bases are TGTGCCAGCAGCTGGCCGAGGGGGACCCAACCCACCGGGGAGCTGTTTTTT. Its translation: CASSWPRGTQPTGELFF.

This clonotype has ten or more counts. This chain connects TRBV20-1 to TRBJ2-2, with 8 bases that match TRBD2. Germline trimming cut 5 bases from V and 5 bases from J; bases unmatched to any gene: 7. This CDR3 is built from 14 residues. Germline-derived CDR1 and CDR2 are DFQATT and SNEGSKA (reference sequence). For the CDR3, the DNA is TGCAGTGCTCTGGGACTAGTGAGAACCGGGGAGCTGTTTTTT. Its protein is CSALGLVRTGELFF.

The sample holds a few counts of this clonotype. The chain couples TRBV6-2 or TRBV6-3 to TRBJ2-7; TRBD2 aligns across 10 bases. The CDR3 has 13 amino acids. J gave up 4 bases and V 9 bases, and 6 bases lay outside the gene matches. Germline lookup yields CDR1 MNHEY and CDR2 SVGEGT. CDR3 nucleotides: TGTGCCAGTATTAGCGGGAGGCATTACGAGCAGTACTTC. Translation gives CASISGRHYEQYF.

This clonotype was counted at least ten times. The rearrangement links TRBV15 to TRBJ2-7; maybe TRBD2 (7 bases). Trimming removed 0 bases at V and 2 bases at J, with 11 bases between. This CDR3 is 15 amino acids long. Germline CDR1 and CDR2: LNHNV and YYDKDF (reference sequence). CDR3 DNA: TGTGCCACCAGCAGAGAAGGGGGGGAGGCCTACGAGCAGTACTTC. Its translation is CATSREGGEAYEQYF.

This clonotype was counted many times. The chain recombines TRBV9 with TRBJ2-3; D gene ambiguous. Germline values: CDR1 SGDLS, CDR2 YYNGEE. V lost 0 bases, J lost 3 bases, and 2 bases lay in between. There are 12 residues in the CDR3. This CDR3 reads CASSVGTDTQYF. The CDR3 DNA is TGTGCCAGCAGCGTAGGAACAGATACGCAGTATTTT.

This clonotype was counted ten times or more. CDR3 nucleotides: TGTGCCAGCAGCTTCCCCTTCGGAGAATGGGACAATGAGCAGTTCTTC. Its protein is CASSFPFGEWDNEQFF. The chain has TRBV7-9 and TRBJ2-1; no firm D call. V lost 3 bases and J lost 5, with 17 bases in between. Germline lookup yields CDR1 SEHNR and CDR2 FQNEAQ (reference sequence). The CDR3 totals 16 residues.

This clonotype was detected ten times or more. The rearrangement links TRBV3-1 to TRBJ1-2; 9 nucleotides line up with TRBD1. Looked up from germline, CDR1 is LGHDT and CDR2 is YNNKEL (reference sequence). This CDR3 comprises 15 residues. V lost 0 bases, J lost 6 bases, and 5 bases stayed unmatched. The CDR3 bases are TGTGCCAGCAGCCAAGATTCCGGGACAGGGAATGGCTACACCTTC. It encodes CASSQDSGTGNGYTF.

Regarding this clonotype: A much larger clone is a single base away; this may be a read error. V usage is TRBV4-1 and J usage is TRBJ2-1, with 11 positions matching TRBD2. The CDR3 is made up of 20 amino acids. Per germline, CDR1 MGHRA and CDR2 YSYEKL. The CDR3 DNA sequence: TGCGCCGGCAGCCACCCCCAGGTCGGGACTAGCGGCCACTCCTACAATGAGCAGTTCTTC. Translated, it gives CAGSHPQVGTSGHSYNEQFF.

The chain joins TRBV7-2 to TRBJ1-1; D remains ambiguous. Germline V lookup: CDR1 SGHTA, CDR2 FQGNSA. Trimming pared 0 bases from V and 3 bases from J, leaving 20 bases between. CDR3 length: 18 amino acids. The CDR3: CASSLADRARWWDTEAFF. The CDR3 DNA reads TGTGCCAGCAGCTTAGCGGATAGAGCCCGGTGGTGGGACACTGAAGCTTTCTTT.

In this sample, this clonotype turned up many times. The V and J genes are TRBV2 and TRBJ2-4; no clear D gene. The CDR3 length is 12 residues. In germline, CDR1 is SNHLY, CDR2 FYNNEI. Trimming took off 6 bases at V and 8 bases at J, with 11 bases between the two ends. The DNA of the CDR3 is TGTGCCAGCAGCGTCCTAGGGCACATTCAGTACTTC. Translating it yields CASSVLGHIQYF. Full variable domain (rest looked up from reference TRBV2 and TRBJ2-4): EPEVTQTPSHQVTQMGQEVILRCVPISNHLYFYWYRQILGQKVEFLVSFYNNEISEKSEIFDDQFSVERPDGSNFTLKIRSTKLEDSAMYFCASSVLGHIQYFGAGTRLSVL.

This clonotype was seen more than once but under ten times. Just one base apart from a much larger clone, this may be a read error. The rearrangement joins TRBV28 to TRBJ1-2; D is possibly TRBD1 (5 bases). The CDR3 has 11 amino acids. Germline V lookup: CDR1 MDHEN, CDR2 SYDVKM. In DNA form, the CDR3 reads TGTGCCAGCAGCCGACAGTATGGCGACACCTTC. Protein sequence: CASSRQYGDTF.

This clonotype came up many times. CDR3 protein: CSATDSQYSNQPQHF. DNA for the CDR3: TGCAGTGCTACCGACAGTCAATATAGCAATCAGCCCCAGCATTTT. This rearrangement joins TRBV20-1 to TRBJ1-5; a weak D match, TRBD1 (5 bases). V dropped 4 bases and J dropped 0 bases, with 13 bases sitting between them. Germline assignment: CDR1 DFQATT and CDR2 SNEGSKA (reference sequence). This CDR3 is 15 amino acids long.

This clonotype has a count of ten or more. The chain has TRBV10-3 and TRBJ1-4, with D possibly TRBD1 on 6 matching bases. The CDR3 spans 16 residues. The V end lost 2 bases, the J end lost 5 bases, and 15 bases lay between the germline ends. The germline CDR1 and CDR2 sequences are ENHRY and SYGVKD. The CDR3 here is CAISEPSGGRNEKLFF. The CDR3 DNA is TGTGCCATCAGTGAGCCCTCGGGGGGGCGGAATGAAAAACTGTTTTTT.

V gene TRBV6-5 combines with J gene TRBJ2-7; D uncertain. Trimming shortened V by 0 bases and J by 3 bases, and 9 bases separated the two germline ends. Germline CDR1 reads MNHEY; CDR2 reads SVGAGI. This CDR3 region has 14 residues. Written as DNA, the CDR3 is TGTGCCAGCAGTTACTCGTACGGTTTCTACGAGCAGTACTTC. It translates to CASSYSYGFYEQYF.

There are many counts of this clonotype. The chain has TRBV20-1 and TRBJ1-4, with a tentative D call TRBD1 (5 bases). V was cut by 7 bases and J by 11 bases, with 20 bases left in between. Germline assignment: CDR1 DFQATT and CDR2 SNEGSKA (reference sequence). CDR3 size: 13 residues. The CDR3 here is CSGAQGHWGKLFF. Here the CDR3 DNA reads TGCAGTGGAGCTCAGGGCCACTGGGGGAAACTGTTTTTT.

The table lists this clonotype with many counts. The chain is built from TRBV20-1 and TRBJ1-1, with TRBD1 identical over 10 bases. V gave up 0 bases and J gave up 3 bases; unmatched junction bases: 7. This CDR3 spans 16 amino acids. Germline V gives CDR1 DFQATT, CDR2 SNEGSKA (reference sequence). CDR3 bases: TGCAGTGCTAGAGAGGGGTCCGGGACAGGGGACACTGAAGCTTTCTTT. It translates to CSAREGSGTGDTEAFF.

This clonotype has at least ten counts. V is TRBV18 and J is TRBJ2-7; a possible D gene is TRBD1 (6 bases). Looked up from germline, CDR1 is KGHSH and CDR2 is LQKENI. The CDR3 is made up of 12 amino acids. V shed 6 bases and J shed 4 bases, with 10 bases lying between them. The CDR3, as DNA: TGTGCCAGCTCTCAGGGGAGATACGAGCAGTACTTC. Translated, it gives CASSQGRYEQYF.

This clonotype was counted many times. The CDR3 protein is CASSLELNTEAFF. CDR3 in DNA: TGTGCCAGCAGCTTAGAACTGAACACTGAAGCTTTCTTT. This sequence joins TRBV13 and TRBJ1-1; D is uncertain. The germline V gene encodes CDR1 PRHDT and CDR2 FYEKMQ (reference sequence). V was trimmed by 1 base and J by 0 bases, leaving 3 bases between them. CDR3 length equals 13 residues.

This clonotype appeared many times. The chain links TRBV20-1 to TRBJ1-6; D uncertain. The CDR3 consists of 13 residues. The V gene lost 4 bases and the J gene lost 2 bases, with 6 bases spanning the gap. Germline lookup yields CDR1 DFQATT and CDR2 SNEGSKA (reference sequence). CDR3 region: CSAKDTYNSPLHF. The CDR3 region has the DNA TGCAGTGCTAAAGACACCTATAATTCACCCCTCCACTTT.